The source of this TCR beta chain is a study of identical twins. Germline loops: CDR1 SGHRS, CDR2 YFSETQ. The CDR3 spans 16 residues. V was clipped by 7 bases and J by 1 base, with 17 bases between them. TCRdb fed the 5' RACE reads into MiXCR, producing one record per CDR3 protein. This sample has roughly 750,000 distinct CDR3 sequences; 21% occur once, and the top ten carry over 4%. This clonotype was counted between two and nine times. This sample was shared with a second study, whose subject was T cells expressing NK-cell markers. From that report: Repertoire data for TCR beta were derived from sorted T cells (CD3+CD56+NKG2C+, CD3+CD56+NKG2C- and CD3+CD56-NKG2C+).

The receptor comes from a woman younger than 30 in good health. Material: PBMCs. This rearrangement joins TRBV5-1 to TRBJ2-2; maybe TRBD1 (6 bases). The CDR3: CASVSSTGVNTGELFF. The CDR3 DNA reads TGCGCCAGCGTTAGCTCGACAGGAGTGAACACCGGGGAGCTGTTTTTT.